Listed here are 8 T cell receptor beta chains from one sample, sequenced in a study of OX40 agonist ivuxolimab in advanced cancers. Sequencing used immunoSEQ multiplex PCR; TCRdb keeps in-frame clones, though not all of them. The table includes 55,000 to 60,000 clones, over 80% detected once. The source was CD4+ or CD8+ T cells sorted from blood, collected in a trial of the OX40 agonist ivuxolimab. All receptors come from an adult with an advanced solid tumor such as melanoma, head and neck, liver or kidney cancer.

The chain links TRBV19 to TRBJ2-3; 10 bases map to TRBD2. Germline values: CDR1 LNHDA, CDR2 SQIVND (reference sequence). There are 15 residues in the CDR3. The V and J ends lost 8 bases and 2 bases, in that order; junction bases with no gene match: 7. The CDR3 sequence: CASGELAGLTDTQYF. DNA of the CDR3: TGTGCCAGTGGGGAACTAGCGGGGCTCACAGATACGCAGTATTTT.

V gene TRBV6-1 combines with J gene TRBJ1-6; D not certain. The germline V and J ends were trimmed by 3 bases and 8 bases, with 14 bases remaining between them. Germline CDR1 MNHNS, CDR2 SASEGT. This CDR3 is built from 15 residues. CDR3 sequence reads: CASSDPREYHSPLHF. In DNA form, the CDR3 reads TGTGCCAGCAGTGACCCCCGGGAATACCATTCACCCCTCCACTTT.

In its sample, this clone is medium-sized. CDR3 residues: CASYRDRISYEQYF. The CDR3 nucleotides are TGTGCCAGCTACCGGGACAGGATCTCCTACGAGCAGTACTTC. This chain joins TRBV6-1 and TRBJ2-7, with 8 nucleotides matching TRBD1. V was pared by 8 bases and J by 0 bases, with 6 bases of the junction left unmatched. Germline-derived CDR1 and CDR2 are MNHNS and SASEGT. The CDR3 sequence is 14 residues long.

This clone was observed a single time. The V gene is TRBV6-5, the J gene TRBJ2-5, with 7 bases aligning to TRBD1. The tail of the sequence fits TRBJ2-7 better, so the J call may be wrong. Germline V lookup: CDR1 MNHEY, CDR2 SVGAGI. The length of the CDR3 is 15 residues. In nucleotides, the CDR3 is TGTGCCAGCAGTTACATGGCAGGGGGCTCCTACGAGCAGTACTTC. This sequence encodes CASSYMAGGSYEQYF.

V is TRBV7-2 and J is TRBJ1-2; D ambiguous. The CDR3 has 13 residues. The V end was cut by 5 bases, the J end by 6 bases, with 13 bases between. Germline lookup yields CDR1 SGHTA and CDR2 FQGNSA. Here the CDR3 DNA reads TGTGCCAGCAGCCCCGGGCCTACAGATGGCTACACCTTC. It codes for CASSPGPTDGYTF.

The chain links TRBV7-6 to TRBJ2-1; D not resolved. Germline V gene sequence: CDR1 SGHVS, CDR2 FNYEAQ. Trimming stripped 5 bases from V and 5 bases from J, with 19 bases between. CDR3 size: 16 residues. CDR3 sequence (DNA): TGTGCCAGCAGCCCCCTGTCCCTAATTGCGAACAATGAGCAGTTCTTC. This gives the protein CASSPLSLIANNEQFF.

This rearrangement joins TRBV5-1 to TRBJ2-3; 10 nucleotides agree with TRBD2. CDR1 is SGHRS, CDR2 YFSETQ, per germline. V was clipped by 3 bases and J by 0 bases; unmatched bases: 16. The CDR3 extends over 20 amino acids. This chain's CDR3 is CASSSPKPQRGGSSTDTQYF. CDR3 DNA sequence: TGCGCCAGCAGCTCCCCAAAGCCCCAGCGGGGGGGCTCTAGCACAGATACGCAGTATTTT.

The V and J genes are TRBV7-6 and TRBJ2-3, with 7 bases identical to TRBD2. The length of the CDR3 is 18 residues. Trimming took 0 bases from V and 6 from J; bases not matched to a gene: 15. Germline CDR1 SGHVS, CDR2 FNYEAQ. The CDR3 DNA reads TGTGCCAGCAGCTTAGCGGGGGGGGGAGCGGCCCAGATGGATACGCAGTATTTT. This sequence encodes CASSLAGGGAAQMDTQYF.